Following are 20 T cell receptor beta chains from one sample sequenced in a study of OX40 agonist ivuxolimab in advanced cancers. Library construction relied on the immunoSEQ multiplex PCR assay. TCRdb re-hosts the immuneACCESS table, in-frame sequences only. Its copies lack some clones; in the studies checked, an unresolved V gene accounts for under half of them, and the cause for the rest is not known. Here the sample has approximately 40,000 clones; 80% occur a single time. 4% to 5% of the sample is taken by the ten largest. Source: CD4+ or CD8+ T cells sorted from blood, taken in a trial of the OX40 agonist ivuxolimab. All receptors come from an adult with an advanced solid tumor such as melanoma, head and neck, liver or kidney cancer.

The chain combines TRBV27 with TRBJ2-2; a weak D match, TRBD2 (6 bases). Trimming took 3 bases from V and 8 from J, leaving 16 bases between them. The CDR3 consists of 15 residues. The V gene's germline CDR1 is MNHEY and CDR2 SMNVEV (reference sequence). The CDR3 coding sequence is TGTGCCAGCAGTTTTAACTGGGAGGCAGGGGGGGAGCTGTTTTTT. Translation gives CASSFNWEAGGELFF.

This clone was recorded a few times. CDR3 nucleotide sequence: TGTGCCAGCAGCTTAAGGACAGGGGGCCAAGAGACCCAGTACTTC. Protein: CASSLRTGGQETQYF. This sequence joins TRBV7-8 and TRBJ2-5; 10 nucleotides match TRBD1. The J segment lost 1 base and the V segment lost 2 bases, leaving 1 base of the junction unmatched. Germline CDR1 and CDR2: SGHVS and FQNEAQ. CDR3 length: 15 residues.

The chain joins TRBV6-5 to TRBJ1-4, with a possible D match to TRBD1 (5 bases). The germline V gene encodes CDR1 MNHEY and CDR2 SVGAGI. CDR3 length: 14 amino acids. Trimming took 6 bases from V and 8 from J, leaving 16 bases between them. The CDR3 region is CASSTGRNEEKLFF. The CDR3 DNA is TGTGCCAGCAGCACAGGACGGAATGAAGAAAAACTGTTTTTT.

The chain has TRBV30 and TRBJ1-6; no firm D call. The CDR3 consists of 13 residues. Germline loops: CDR1 GTSNPN, CDR2 SVGIG (reference sequence). Trimming stripped 3 bases from V and 10 bases from J, with 13 bases between. The CDR3 loop reads CAWRGQVGSPLHF. The CDR3 DNA reads as TGTGCCTGGAGAGGCCAGGTTGGGTCACCCCTCCACTTT.

This clone was seen once. This rearrangement joins TRBV7-2 to TRBJ2-7; D uncertain. Germline assignment: CDR1 SGHTA and CDR2 FQGNSA. The CDR3 extends over 15 amino acids. V was clipped by 1 base and J by 3 bases, with 13 bases between them. The CDR3 DNA is TGTGCCAGCAGCTTAGAGGTTAGAAACTTCTACGAGCAGTACTTC. Amino acid sequence: CASSLEVRNFYEQYF.

The chain employs TRBV7-3 and TRBJ2-7; possible D gene TRBD2, 6 bases. Germline CDR1 is SGHTA and CDR2 is FQGTGA. This CDR3 contains 14 residues. The V gene lost 2 bases and the J gene lost 2 bases, with 10 bases spanning the gap. CDR3 sequence reads: CASSLQEGPYEQYF. Written as DNA, the CDR3 is TGTGCCAGCAGCTTACAGGAGGGCCCCTACGAGCAGTACTTC. Together with reference TRBV7-3 and TRBJ2-7, the CDR3 gives the full variable domain: GAGVSQTPSNKVTEKGKYVELRCDPISGHTALYWYRQSLGQGPEFLIYFQGTGAADDSGLPNDRFFAVRPEGSVSTLKIQRTERGDSAVYLCASSLQEGPYEQYFGPGTRLTVT.

The rearrangement joins TRBV18 to TRBJ1-5; 8 positions agree with TRBD1. V was pared by 3 bases and J by 10 bases, with 14 bases of the junction left unmatched. This CDR3 is 16 amino acids long. Germline values: CDR1 KGHSH, CDR2 LQKENI. The CDR3 DNA is TGTGCCAGCTCACCTCAGGGGGCAGGGGCAGCTCCCCCCCAGCATTTT. It encodes CASSPQGAGAAPPQHF. Looking up the rest from reference TRBV18 and TRBJ1-5 gives the full variable domain: NAGVMQNPRHLVRRRGQEARLRCSPMKGHSHVYWYRQLPEEGLKFMVYLQKENIIDESGMPKERFSAEFPKEGPSILRIQQVVRGDSAAYFCASSPQGAGAAPPQHFGDGTRLSIL.

The CDR3 is CASSPGTSGVEQYF. In DNA, the CDR3 is TGTGCCAGCAGTCCCGGGACTAGCGGGGTCGAGCAGTACTTC. This chain connects TRBV28 to TRBJ2-7; 13 nucleotides agree with TRBD2. V lost 5 bases, J lost 6 bases, and 4 bases stayed unmatched. The germline CDR1 and CDR2 sequences are MDHEN and SYDVKM. The CDR3 covers 14 residues.

The sample holds one count of this clone. The gene calls are TRBV7-9 and TRBJ1-1; D remains ambiguous. V was shortened by 6 bases and J by 0 bases, with 20 bases between the two germline ends. There are 17 residues in the CDR3. CDR1 is SEHNR, CDR2 FQNEAQ, per germline (reference sequence). The CDR3 protein is CASSPAGPLGLNTEAFF. DNA of the CDR3: TGTGCCAGCAGTCCGGCCGGGCCCTTGGGGTTGAACACTGAAGCTTTCTTT.

V and J are TRBV9 and TRBJ2-7, with D perhaps TRBD2 (5 bases). Germline lookup yields CDR1 SGDLS and CDR2 YYNGEE. This CDR3 is 14 amino acids long. The V and J ends lost 4 bases and 3 bases respectively, with 14 bases between them. The CDR3 DNA follows: TGTGCCAGCAGCCCCCGGAGAGGGAGCTACGAGCAGTACTTC. This sequence encodes CASSPRRGSYEQYF.

V is TRBV11-2 and J is TRBJ1-6; D is perhaps TRBD1 (6 bases). The germline V gene has CDR1 SGHAT and CDR2 FQNNGV. CDR3 length: 14 residues. Trimming left V 3 bases short and J 10 bases short, with 13 bases between. This CDR3 reads CASSFVQGKSPLHF. The DNA for the CDR3 is TGTGCCAGCAGCTTCGTACAGGGAAAATCACCCCTCCACTTT.

The genes are TRBV29-1 and TRBJ2-7; 9 bases agree with TRBD1. The CDR3 consists of 15 residues. The germline V gene encodes CDR1 SQVTM and CDR2 ANQGSEA. Trimming removed 2 bases from V and 0 bases from J; junction bases left unmatched: 5. This chain's CDR3 is CSVEIWDRVSYEQYF. For the CDR3, the DNA is TGCAGCGTTGAAATCTGGGACAGGGTCTCCTACGAGCAGTACTTC.

The chain has TRBV11-3 and TRBJ1-2; no reliable D call. CDR3 length: 16 amino acids. CDR1 and CDR2 from the germline V gene are SGHNT and YENEEA. V was trimmed by 2 bases and J by 7 bases, leaving 20 bases between them. CDR3 sequence: CASSLPCSRPYGGYTF. The CDR3, as DNA: TGTGCCAGCAGCTTACCCTGTAGCAGGCCGTATGGTGGCTACACCTTC. The variable domain in full, with the rest retrieved from reference TRBV11-3 and TRBJ1-2, is EAGVVQSPRYKIIEKKQPVAFWCNPISGHNTLYWYLQNLGQGPELLIRYENEEAVDDSQLPKDRFSAERLKGVDSTLKIQPAELGDSAVYLCASSLPCSRPYGGYTFGSGTRLTVV.

This chain links TRBV7-2 with TRBJ1-4, with D unclear. CDR1 and CDR2 from the germline V gene are SGHTA and FQGNSA. This CDR3 spans 14 amino acids. Trimming took off 0 bases at V and 3 bases at J, with 5 bases between the two ends. The CDR3 DNA is TGTGCCAGCAGCTTAGCCCGGGCTAATGAAAAACTGTTTTTT. Amino acids: CASSLARANEKLFF.

This sequence joins TRBV6-5 and TRBJ2-5; 8 bases agree with TRBD2. The CDR3 extends over 13 amino acids. CDR1 MNHEY and CDR2 SVGAGI come from the germline V gene. Germline trimming cut 3 bases from V and 7 bases from J; bases unmatched to any gene: 4. The CDR3 nucleotides are TGTGCCAGCAGTTATAAGCGGGAGACGACCCAGTACTTC. Translation: CASSYKRETTQYF.

The rearrangement joins TRBV18 to TRBJ2-6, with no clear D. Germline CDR1 is KGHSH and CDR2 is LQKENI. Trimming cost V 1 base and J 0 bases, with 13 bases left between them. This CDR3 is 18 amino acids long. CDR3 sequence (DNA): TGTGCCAGCTCACCACTGGGCCAGAGCCTCTCTGGGGCCAACGTCCTGACTTTC. Translating it yields CASSPLGQSLSGANVLTF.

The chain employs TRBV7-2 and TRBJ1-5, with D perhaps matching TRBD1 (6 bases). Germline values: CDR1 SGHTA, CDR2 FQGNSA. V was trimmed by 3 bases and J by 5 bases, leaving 14 bases between them. This CDR3 has 15 residues. The CDR3 nucleotides read TGTGCCAGCAGCTTCCGCAGGGGTGGAGATCAGCCCCAGCATTTT. Amino acid sequence: CASSFRRGGDQPQHF.

V usage is TRBV5-4 and J usage is TRBJ2-3; D is uncertain. CDR1 and CDR2 (germline): SGHNT, YYREEE (reference sequence). The CDR3 totals 14 residues. The V end was cut by 4 bases, the J end by 6 bases, with 15 bases between. CDR3 sequence: CASSLAQVRDTQYF. CDR3 nucleotide sequence: TGTGCCAGCAGCCTGGCGCAGGTTAGGGATACGCAGTATTTT.

The chain carries TRBV29-1 and TRBJ2-1, with 7 bases lining up with TRBD2. Germline values: CDR1 SQVTM, CDR2 ANQGSEA. V shed 4 bases and J 6 bases; nucleotides not matched to a gene: 3. The CDR3 length is 12 residues. The CDR3 protein is CSVAGGGNEQFF. The CDR3, as DNA: TGCAGCGTTGCGGGGGGAGGCAATGAGCAGTTCTTC.

V usage is TRBV30 and J usage is TRBJ1-5, with TRBD1 matching 9 bases. V lost 4 bases, J lost 4 bases, and 5 bases stayed unmatched. CDR3 length: 14 amino acids. CDR1 and CDR2 (germline): GTSNPN, SVGIG (reference sequence). In DNA, the CDR3 is TGTGCCTGGACTGGACAGGGGCCTAATCAGCCCCAGCATTTT. As protein: CAWTGQGPNQPQHF.